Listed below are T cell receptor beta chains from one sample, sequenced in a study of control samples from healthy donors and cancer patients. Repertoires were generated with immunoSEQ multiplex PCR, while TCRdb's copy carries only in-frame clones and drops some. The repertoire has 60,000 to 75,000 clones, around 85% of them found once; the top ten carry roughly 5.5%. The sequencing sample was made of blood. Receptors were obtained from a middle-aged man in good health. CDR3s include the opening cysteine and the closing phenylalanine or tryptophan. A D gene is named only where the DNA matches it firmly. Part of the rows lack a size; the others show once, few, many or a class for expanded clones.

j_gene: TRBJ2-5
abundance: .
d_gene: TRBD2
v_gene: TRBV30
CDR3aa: CAWSAFFRGGRETQYF
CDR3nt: TGTGCCTGGAGTGCGTTTTTTCGGGGAGGGAGAGAGACCCAGTACTTC

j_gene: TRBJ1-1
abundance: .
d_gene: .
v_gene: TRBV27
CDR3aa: CASSLWGPRDTEAFF
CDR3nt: TGTGCCAGCAGTTTATGGGGCCCGAGGGACACTGAAGCTTTCTTT

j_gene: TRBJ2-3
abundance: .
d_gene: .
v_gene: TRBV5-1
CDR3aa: CASSTSQGADTQYF
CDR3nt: TGCGCCAGCAGCACCTCCCAGGGAGCAGATACGCAGTATTTT

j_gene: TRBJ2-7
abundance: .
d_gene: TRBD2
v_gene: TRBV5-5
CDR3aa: CASSPGLGTTYEQYF
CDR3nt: TGTGCCAGCAGCCCGGGACTAGGAACCACCTACGAGCAGTACTTC

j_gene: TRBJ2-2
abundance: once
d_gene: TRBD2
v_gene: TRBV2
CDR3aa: CASTRGTSGGAGELFF
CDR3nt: TGTGCCAGCACAAGAGGGACTAGCGGGGGGGCCGGGGAGCTGTTTTTT

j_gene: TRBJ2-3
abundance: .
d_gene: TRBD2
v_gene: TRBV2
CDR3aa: CASSLLAGVQTQYF
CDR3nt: TGTGCCAGCAGTCTACTAGCGGGAGTACAGACGCAGTATTTT

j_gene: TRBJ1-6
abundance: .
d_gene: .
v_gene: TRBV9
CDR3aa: CASSADLVGGRSPLHF
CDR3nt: TGTGCCAGCAGCGCCGACCTGGTGGGGGGACGATCACCCCTCCACTTT

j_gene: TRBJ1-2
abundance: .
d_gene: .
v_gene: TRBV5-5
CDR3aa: CASSLGTASYGYTF
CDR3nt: TGTGCCAGCAGCTTGGGCACCGCCTCCTATGGCTACACCTTC

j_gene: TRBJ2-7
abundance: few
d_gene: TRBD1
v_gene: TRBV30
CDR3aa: CAWSVLQGYDEQYF
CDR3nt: TGTGCCTGGAGTGTTCTACAGGGGTACGACGAGCAGTACTTC

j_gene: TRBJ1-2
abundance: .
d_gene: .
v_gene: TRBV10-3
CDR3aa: CAISLSGGGAGGYTF
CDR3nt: TGTGCCATCAGTCTATCCGGGGGGGGCGCAGGCGGCTACACCTTC

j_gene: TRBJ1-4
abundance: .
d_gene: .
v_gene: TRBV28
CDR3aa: CASRTFREGNEKLFF
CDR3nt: TGTGCCAGCAGGACCTTCAGGGAGGGTAATGAAAAACTGTTTTTT

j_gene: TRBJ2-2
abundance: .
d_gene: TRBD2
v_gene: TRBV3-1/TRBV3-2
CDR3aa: CASSQVPRSGGRYTGELFF
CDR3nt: TGTGCCAGCAGCCAAGTACCTAGGAGCGGGGGCCGATACACCGGGGAGCTGTTTTTT

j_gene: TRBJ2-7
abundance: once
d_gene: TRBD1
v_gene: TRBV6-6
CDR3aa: CASSYLGQGYEQYF
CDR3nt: TGTGCCAGCAGTTATTTGGGACAGGGTTACGAGCAGTACTTC

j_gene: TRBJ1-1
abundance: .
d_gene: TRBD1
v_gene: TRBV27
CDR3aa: CASNRQGTNTEAFF
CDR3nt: TGTGCCAGCAATAGACAGGGAACGAACACTGAAGCTTTCTTT

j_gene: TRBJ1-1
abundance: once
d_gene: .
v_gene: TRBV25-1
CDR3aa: CASTSWGGPEAFF
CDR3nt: TGTGCCAGCACCTCTTGGGGGGGCCCTGAAGCTTTCTTT

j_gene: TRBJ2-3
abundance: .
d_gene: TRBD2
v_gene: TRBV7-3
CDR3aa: CASSLTPPGTSALTDTQYF
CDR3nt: TGTGCCAGCAGCTTAACCCCACCGGGCACTAGCGCCCTCACAGATACGCAGTATTTT

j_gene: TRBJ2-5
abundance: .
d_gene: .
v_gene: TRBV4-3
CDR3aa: CASSQDLTSSETQYF
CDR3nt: TGCGCCAGCAGCCAAGATTTAACTAGCTCAGAGACCCAGTACTTC

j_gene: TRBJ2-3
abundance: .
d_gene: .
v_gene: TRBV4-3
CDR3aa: CASSQVIRSDTQYF
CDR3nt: TGCGCCAGCAGCCAAGTTATCAGATCAGATACGCAGTATTTT

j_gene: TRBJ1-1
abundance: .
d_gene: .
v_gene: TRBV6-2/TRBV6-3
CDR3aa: CASSTYRATEAFF
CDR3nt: TGTGCCAGCAGCACATACAGGGCCACTGAAGCTTTCTTT

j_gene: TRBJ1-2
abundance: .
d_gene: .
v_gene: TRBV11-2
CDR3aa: CASSFGTSYGYTF
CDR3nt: TGTGCCAGCAGCTTTGGGACCAGCTATGGCTACACCTTC

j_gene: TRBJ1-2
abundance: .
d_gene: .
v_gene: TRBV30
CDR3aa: CAWSSAGGNYGYTF
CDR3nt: TGTGCCTGGAGTTCAGCGGGGGGGAACTATGGCTACACCTTC

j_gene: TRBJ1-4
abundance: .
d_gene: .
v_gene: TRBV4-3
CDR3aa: CASSRLGRNEKLFF
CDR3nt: TGCGCCAGCAGCCGGCTGGGCCGGAATGAAAAACTGTTTTTT

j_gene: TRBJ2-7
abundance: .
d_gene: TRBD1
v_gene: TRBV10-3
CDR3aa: CAISARPGQGPSGLYEQYF
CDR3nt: TGTGCCATCAGTGCTAGACCGGGACAGGGGCCCTCCGGGTTATACGAGCAGTACTTC

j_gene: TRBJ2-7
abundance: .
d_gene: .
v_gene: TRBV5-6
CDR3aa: CASSPGGAIYYEQYF
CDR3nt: TGTGCCAGCAGCCCAGGAGGGGCGATCTACTACGAGCAGTACTTC

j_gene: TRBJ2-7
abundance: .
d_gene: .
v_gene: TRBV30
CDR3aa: CAWRRSFYEQYF
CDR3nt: TGTGCCTGGAGGCGGTCCTTCTACGAGCAGTACTTC

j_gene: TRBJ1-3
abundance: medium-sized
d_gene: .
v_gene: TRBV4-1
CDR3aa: CASSQARLAGNTIYF
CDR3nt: TGCGCCAGCAGCCAAGCCAGGTTGGCTGGAAACACCATATATTTT

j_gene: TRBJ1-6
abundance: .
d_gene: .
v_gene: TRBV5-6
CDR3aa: CASSLPDIDSPLHF
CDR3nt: TGTGCCAGCAGCCTGCCGGATATCGATTCACCCCTCCACTTT

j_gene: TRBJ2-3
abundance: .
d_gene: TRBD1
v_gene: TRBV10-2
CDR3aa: CASGKTRDSRTDTQYF
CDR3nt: TGCGCCAGCGGCAAGACTCGGGACAGCCGCACAGATACGCAGTATTTT

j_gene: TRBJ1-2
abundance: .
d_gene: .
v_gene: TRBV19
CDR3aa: CASIPRSPNYGYTF
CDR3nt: TGTGCCAGTATCCCACGGAGTCCCAACTATGGCTACACCTTC

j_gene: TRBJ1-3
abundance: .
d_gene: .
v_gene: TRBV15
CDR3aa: CATSKRGSSGNTIYF
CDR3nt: TGTGCCACCAGCAAGAGGGGGAGCTCTGGAAACACCATATATTTT

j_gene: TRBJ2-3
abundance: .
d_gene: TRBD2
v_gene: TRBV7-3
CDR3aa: CASSLRGRAADTQYF
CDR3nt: TGTGCCAGCAGCTTAAGAGGGAGGGCGGCAGATACGCAGTATTTT

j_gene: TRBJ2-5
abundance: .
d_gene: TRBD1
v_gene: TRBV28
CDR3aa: CASKGTGGAETQYF
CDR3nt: TGTGCCAGCAAAGGGACAGGGGGCGCGGAGACCCAGTACTTC

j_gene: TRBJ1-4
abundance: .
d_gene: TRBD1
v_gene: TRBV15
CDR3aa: CATSRGQGPEKLFF
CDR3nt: TGTGCCACCAGCAGAGGACAGGGGCCTGAAAAACTGTTTTTT

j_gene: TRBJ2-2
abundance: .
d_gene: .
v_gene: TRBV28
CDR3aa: CASNTGGENTGELFF
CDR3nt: TGTGCCAGCAATACCGGCGGGGAGAACACCGGGGAGCTGTTTTTT

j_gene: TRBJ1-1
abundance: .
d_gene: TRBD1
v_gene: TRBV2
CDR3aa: CASSELVSGGTEAFF
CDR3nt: TGTGCCAGCAGTGAATTGGTTTCAGGGGGCACTGAAGCTTTCTTT

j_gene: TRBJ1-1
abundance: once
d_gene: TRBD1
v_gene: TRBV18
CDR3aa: CASSLGQGQNTEAFF
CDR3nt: TGTGCCAGCTCACTCGGACAGGGACAGAACACTGAAGCTTTCTTT

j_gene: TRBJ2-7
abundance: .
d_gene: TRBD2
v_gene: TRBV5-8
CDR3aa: CASSLRLAGAYEQYF
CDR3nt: TGTGCCAGCAGCCTAAGACTAGCGGGGGCCTACGAGCAGTACTTC

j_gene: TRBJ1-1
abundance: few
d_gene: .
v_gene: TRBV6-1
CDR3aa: CASSEEYTEAFF
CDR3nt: TGTGCCAGCAGTGAAGAGTACACTGAAGCTTTCTTT

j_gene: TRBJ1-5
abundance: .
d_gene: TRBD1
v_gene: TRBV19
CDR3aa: CASSLTTGTGNNQPQHF
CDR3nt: TGTGCCAGTAGTTTAACAACCGGGACAGGAAACAATCAGCCCCAGCATTTT

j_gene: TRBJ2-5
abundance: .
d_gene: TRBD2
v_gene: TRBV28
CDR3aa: CASSLSGGDQETQYF
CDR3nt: TGTGCCAGCAGTCTTAGCGGGGGGGACCAAGAGACCCAGTACTTC

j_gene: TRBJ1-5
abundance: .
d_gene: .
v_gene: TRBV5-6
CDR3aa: CASSHLGGADQPQHF
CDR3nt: TGTGCCAGCAGCCACTTGGGGGGGGCGGATCAGCCCCAGCATTTT

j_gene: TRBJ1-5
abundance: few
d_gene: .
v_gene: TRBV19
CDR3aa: CASTGNRVNQPQHF
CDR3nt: TGTGCCAGTACCGGCAACAGGGTCAATCAGCCCCAGCATTTT

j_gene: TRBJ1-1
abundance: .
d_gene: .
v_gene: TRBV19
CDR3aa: CASSIPLGGNTEAFF
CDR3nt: TGTGCCAGTAGTATTCCCCTAGGGGGGAACACTGAAGCTTTCTTT